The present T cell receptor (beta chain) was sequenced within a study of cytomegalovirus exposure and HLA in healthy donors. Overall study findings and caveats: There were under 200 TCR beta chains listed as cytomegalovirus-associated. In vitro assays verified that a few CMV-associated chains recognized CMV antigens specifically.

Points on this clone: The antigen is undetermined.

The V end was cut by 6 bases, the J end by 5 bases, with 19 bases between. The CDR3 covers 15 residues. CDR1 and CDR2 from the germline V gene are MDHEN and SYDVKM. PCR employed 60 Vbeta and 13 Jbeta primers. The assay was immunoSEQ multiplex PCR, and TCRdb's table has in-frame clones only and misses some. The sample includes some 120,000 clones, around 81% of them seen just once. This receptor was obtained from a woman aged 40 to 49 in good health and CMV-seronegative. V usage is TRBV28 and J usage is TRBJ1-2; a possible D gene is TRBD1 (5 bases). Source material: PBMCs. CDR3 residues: CASRNQGGTMYGYTF. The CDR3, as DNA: TGTGCCAGCAGGAACCAGGGAGGAACGATGTATGGCTACACCTTC.